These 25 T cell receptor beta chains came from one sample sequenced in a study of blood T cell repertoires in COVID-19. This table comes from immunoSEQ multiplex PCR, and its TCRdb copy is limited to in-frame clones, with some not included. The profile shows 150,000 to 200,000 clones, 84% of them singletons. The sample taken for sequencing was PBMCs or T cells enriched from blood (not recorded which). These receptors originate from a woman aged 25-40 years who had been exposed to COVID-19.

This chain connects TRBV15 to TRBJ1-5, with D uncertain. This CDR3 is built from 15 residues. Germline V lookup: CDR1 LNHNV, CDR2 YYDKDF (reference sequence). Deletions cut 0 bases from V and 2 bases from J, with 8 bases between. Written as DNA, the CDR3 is TGTGCCACCAGCAGAGATGGAGTTCGCAATCAGCCCCAGCATTTT. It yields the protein CATSRDGVRNQPQHF.

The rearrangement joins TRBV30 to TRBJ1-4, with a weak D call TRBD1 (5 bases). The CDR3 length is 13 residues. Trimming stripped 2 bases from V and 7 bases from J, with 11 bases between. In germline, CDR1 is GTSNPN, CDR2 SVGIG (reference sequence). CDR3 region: CAWSPGWGEKLFF. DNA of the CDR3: TGTGCCTGGAGTCCAGGGTGGGGTGAAAAACTGTTTTTT.

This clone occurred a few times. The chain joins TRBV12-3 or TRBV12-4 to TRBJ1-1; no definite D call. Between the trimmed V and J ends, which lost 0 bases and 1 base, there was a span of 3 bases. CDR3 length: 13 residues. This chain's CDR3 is CASSLAQNTEAFF. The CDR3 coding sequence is TGTGCCAGCAGTTTAGCCCAGAACACTGAAGCTTTCTTT.

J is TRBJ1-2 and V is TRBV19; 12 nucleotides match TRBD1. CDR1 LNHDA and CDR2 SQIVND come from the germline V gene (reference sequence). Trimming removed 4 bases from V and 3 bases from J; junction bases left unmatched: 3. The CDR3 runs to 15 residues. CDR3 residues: CASSTGTGGYYGYTF. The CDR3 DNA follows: TGTGCCAGTAGTACAGGGACAGGGGGCTACTATGGCTACACCTTC.

The CDR3 DNA sequence: TGTGCCAGCAGCGCCTCTAGCGGGGTGGGCTACGAGCAGTACTTC. Protein product: CASSASSGVGYEQYF. This rearrangement joins TRBV9 to TRBJ2-7; 9 positions match TRBD2. This CDR3 is 15 amino acids long. Germline V CDR1 and CDR2: SGDLS, YYNGEE. V gave up 3 bases and J gave up 3 bases; unmatched junction bases: 7.

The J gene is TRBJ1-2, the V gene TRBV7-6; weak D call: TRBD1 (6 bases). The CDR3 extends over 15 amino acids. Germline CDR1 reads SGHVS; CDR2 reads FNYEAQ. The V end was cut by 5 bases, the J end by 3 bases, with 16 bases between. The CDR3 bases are TGTGCCAGCAGCCCCGTTGCAGGGGTAGACTATGGCTACACCTTC. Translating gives CASSPVAGVDYGYTF.

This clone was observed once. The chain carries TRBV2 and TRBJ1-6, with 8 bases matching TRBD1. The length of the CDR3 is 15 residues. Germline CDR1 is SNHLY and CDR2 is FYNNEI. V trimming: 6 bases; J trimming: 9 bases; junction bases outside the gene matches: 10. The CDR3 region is CASRTLDREGSPLHF. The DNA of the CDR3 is TGTGCCAGCAGGACCCTGGACAGGGAGGGTTCACCCCTCCACTTT.

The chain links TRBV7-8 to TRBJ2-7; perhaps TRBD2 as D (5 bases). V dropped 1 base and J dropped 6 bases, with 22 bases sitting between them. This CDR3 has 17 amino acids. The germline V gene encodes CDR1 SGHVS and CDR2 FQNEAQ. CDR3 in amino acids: CASSLEGIREGHPEQYF. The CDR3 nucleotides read TGTGCCAGCAGCTTAGAAGGAATCCGGGAAGGTCACCCCGAGCAGTACTTC. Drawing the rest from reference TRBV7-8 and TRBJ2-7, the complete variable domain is GAGVSQSPRYKVAKRGQDVALRCDPISGHVSLFWYQQALGQGPEFLTYFQNEAQLDKSGLPSDRFFAERPEGSVSTLKIQRTQQEDSAVYLCASSLEGIREGHPEQYFGPGTRLTVT.

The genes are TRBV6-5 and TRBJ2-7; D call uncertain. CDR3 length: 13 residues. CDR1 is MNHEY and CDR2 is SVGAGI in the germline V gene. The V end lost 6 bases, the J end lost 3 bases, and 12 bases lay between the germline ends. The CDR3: CASSQTTNYEQYF. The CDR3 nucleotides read TGTGCCAGCAGCCAAACAACTAACTACGAGCAGTACTTC.

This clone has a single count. The CDR3 nucleotides read TGTGCCACCAGTGATGGGGCTGCGGGGGGTGAAGCTTTCTTT. Translated, it gives CATSDGAAGGEAFF. The J gene is TRBJ1-1, the V gene TRBV24-1, with D maybe TRBD1 (5 bases). The CDR3 runs 14 residues. Germline loops: CDR1 KGHDR, CDR2 SFDVKD. V dropped 3 bases and J dropped 7 bases, with 14 bases sitting between them.

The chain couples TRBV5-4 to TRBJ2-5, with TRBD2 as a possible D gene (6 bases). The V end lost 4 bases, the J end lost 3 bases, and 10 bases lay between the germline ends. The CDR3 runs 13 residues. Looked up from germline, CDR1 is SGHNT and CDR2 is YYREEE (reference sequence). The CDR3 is CASSPEGEETQYF. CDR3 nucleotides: TGTGCCAGCAGCCCGGAGGGAGAAGAGACCCAGTACTTC.

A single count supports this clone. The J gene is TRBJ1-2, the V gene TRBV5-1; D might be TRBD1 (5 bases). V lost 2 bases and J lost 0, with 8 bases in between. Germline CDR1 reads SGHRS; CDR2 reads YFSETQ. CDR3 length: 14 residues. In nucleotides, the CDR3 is TGCGCCAGCAGCTTTACAGGAACTAACTATGGCTACACCTTC. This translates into CASSFTGTNYGYTF.

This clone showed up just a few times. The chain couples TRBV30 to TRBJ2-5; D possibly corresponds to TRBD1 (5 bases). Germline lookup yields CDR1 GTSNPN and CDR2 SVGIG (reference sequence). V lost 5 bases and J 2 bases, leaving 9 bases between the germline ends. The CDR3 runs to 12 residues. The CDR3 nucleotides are TGTGCCTGGCAGGGTGCACAAGAGACCCAGTACTTC. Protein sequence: CAWQGAQETQYF.

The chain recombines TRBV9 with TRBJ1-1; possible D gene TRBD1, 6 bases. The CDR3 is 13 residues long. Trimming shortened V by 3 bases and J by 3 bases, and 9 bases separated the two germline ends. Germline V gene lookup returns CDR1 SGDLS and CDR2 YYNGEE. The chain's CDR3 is CASSAGHHTEAFF. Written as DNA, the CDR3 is TGTGCCAGCAGCGCGGGACACCACACTGAAGCTTTCTTT.

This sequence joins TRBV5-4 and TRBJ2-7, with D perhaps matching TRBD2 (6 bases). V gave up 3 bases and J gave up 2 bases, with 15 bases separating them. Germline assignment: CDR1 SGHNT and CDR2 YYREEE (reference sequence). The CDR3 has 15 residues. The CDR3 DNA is TGTGCCAGCAGCTCGAATAGCGGTCTCCCCTACGAGCAGTACTTC. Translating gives CASSSNSGLPYEQYF.

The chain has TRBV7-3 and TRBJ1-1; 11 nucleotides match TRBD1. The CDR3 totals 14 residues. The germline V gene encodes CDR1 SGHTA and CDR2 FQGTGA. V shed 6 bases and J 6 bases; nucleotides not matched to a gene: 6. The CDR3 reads CASSGQGALSEAFF. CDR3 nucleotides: TGTGCCAGCAGTGGACAGGGGGCGTTGTCTGAAGCTTTCTTT.

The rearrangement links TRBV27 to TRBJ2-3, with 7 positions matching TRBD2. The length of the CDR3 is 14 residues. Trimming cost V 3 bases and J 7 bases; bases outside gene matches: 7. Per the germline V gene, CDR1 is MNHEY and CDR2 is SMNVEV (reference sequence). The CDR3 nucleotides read TGTGCCAGCAGTTTTTGGGGGGGGGTATATACGCAGTATTTT. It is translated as CASSFWGGVYTQYF.

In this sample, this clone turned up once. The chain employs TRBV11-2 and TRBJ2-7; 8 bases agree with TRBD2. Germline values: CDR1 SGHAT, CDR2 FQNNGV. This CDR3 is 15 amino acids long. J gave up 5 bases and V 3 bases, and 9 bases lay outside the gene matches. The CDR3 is CASSLNGGATDEQYF. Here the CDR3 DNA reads TGTGCCAGCAGCTTGAACGGGGGGGCCACCGACGAGCAGTACTTC.

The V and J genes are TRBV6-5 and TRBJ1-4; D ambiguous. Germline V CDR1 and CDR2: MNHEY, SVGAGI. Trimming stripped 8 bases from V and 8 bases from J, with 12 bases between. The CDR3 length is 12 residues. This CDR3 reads CASRQDKEKLFF. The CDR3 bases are TGTGCCAGCCGGCAGGATAAAGAAAAACTGTTTTTT.

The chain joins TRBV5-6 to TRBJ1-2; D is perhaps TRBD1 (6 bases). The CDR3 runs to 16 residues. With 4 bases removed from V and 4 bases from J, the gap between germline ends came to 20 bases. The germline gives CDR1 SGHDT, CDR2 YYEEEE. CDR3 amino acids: CASSPNSGGGLYGYTF. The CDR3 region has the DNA TGTGCCAGCAGCCCAAATTCGGGGGGCGGTCTCTATGGCTACACCTTC.

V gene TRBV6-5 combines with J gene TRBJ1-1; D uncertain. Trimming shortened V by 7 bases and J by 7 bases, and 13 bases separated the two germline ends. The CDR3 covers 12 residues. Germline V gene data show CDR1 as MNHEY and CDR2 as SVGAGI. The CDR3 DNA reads TGTGCCAGCATTCAACCGGGATATGAAGCTTTCTTT. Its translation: CASIQPGYEAFF.

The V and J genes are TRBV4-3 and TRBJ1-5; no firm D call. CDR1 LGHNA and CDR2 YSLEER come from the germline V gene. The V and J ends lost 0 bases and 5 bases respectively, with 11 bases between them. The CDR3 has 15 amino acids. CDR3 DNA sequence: TGCGCCAGCAGCCAAGATTGGAACAGCTATCAGCCCCAGCATTTT. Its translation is CASSQDWNSYQPQHF.

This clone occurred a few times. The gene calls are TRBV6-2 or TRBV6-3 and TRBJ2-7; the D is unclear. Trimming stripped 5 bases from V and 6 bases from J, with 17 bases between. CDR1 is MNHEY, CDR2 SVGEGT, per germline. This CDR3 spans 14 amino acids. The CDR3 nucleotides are TGTGCCAGCAGTCGACAAGACATCCCCCTCGAGCAGTACTTC. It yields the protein CASSRQDIPLEQYF.

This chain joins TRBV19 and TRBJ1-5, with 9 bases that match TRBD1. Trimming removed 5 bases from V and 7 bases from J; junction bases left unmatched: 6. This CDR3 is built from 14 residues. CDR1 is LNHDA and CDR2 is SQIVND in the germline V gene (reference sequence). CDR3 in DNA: TGTGCCAGTAGTGGGACAGGGAGAAACCAGCCCCAGCATTTT. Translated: CASSGTGRNQPQHF.

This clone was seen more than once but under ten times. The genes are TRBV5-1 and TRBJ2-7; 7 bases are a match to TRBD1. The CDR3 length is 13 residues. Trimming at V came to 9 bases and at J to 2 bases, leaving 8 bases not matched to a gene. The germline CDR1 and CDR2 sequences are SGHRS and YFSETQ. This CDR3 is CATRVGTAYEQYF. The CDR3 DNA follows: TGCGCCACCCGTGTTGGGACAGCCTACGAGCAGTACTTC.